Below, 23 T cell receptor beta chains from the same sample are listed, as sequenced in a study of cytomegalovirus exposure and HLA in healthy donors. Researchers ran the PCR with 60 Vbeta and 13 Jbeta primers. The method was immunoSEQ multiplex PCR; TCRdb's version includes in-frame clones alone and lacks a portion of them. The table includes approximately 150,000 clones, nearly 80% detected once. The sequencing sample was made of PBMCs. The receptors stem from a man aged 18 to 29 in good health and CMV-seropositive.

The chain combines TRBV4-3 with TRBJ2-7; a weak D match, TRBD1 (5 bases). The germline V gene encodes CDR1 LGHNA and CDR2 YSLEER. Trimming removed 0 bases from V and 7 bases from J, with 7 bases in between. The CDR3 is 12 amino acids. CDR3: CASSQDRGEQYF. CDR3 DNA sequence: TGCGCCAGCAGCCAAGATAGGGGTGAGCAGTACTTC.

The chain carries TRBV28 and TRBJ2-2; TRBD2 aligns across 12 bases. There are 18 residues in the CDR3. V lost 0 bases, J lost 2 bases, and 4 bases stayed unmatched. Germline CDR1 MDHEN, CDR2 SYDVKM. CDR3 nucleotide sequence: TGTGCCAGCAGTTTATGGCGAGGACTAGCGGGAAACACCGGGGAGCTGTTTTTT. This translates into CASSLWRGLAGNTGELFF.

The chain links TRBV5-1 to TRBJ2-5, with 8 bases aligning to TRBD2. The CDR3 extends over 15 amino acids. J was trimmed by 2 bases and V by 3 bases; bases with no gene match: 6. The germline V gene encodes CDR1 SGHRS and CDR2 YFSETQ. CDR3: CASSWRGTSQETQYF. For the CDR3, the DNA is TGCGCCAGCAGCTGGCGGGGGACTAGTCAAGAGACCCAGTACTTC.

This chain uses TRBV10-3 with TRBJ2-7; possible D gene TRBD2, 5 bases. Trimming pared 10 bases from V and 3 bases from J, leaving 13 bases between. CDR1 is ENHRY, CDR2 SYGVKD, per germline. The length of the CDR3 is 12 residues. The CDR3 DNA sequence: TGTGCCACCGAGGAAACTAGCTACGAGCAGTACTTC. Amino acids: CATEETSYEQYF.

The chain couples TRBV21-1 to TRBJ2-5; TRBD1, the table's D call, was not compared with the DNA. TRBV21-1 is noted as a pseudogene. This CDR3 contains 14 residues. CDR3 loop: CASIGQGCKKTQYF. The CDR3 DNA follows: TGTGCCAGCATCGGACAGGGGTGTAAGAAGACCCAGTACTTC.

Details on this clone: At one boundary the junction diverges from the germline segment, which might be a read error. The chain has TRBV7-9 and TRBJ1-4; D ambiguous. Per the germline V gene, CDR1 is SEHNR and CDR2 is FQNEAQ (reference sequence). The CDR3 is 16 amino acids. CDR3 amino acids: CSSSLSEGLVAEKLFF. CDR3 bases: TGTTCCAGCAGCTTATCCGAGGGTTTAGTGGCCGAAAAACTGTTTTTT.

The rearrangement uses TRBV7-9 and TRBJ1-2; weak D call: TRBD1 (5 bases). Trimming stripped 1 base from V and 6 bases from J, with 12 bases between. The CDR3 loop spans 14 amino acids. CDR1 and CDR2 (germline): SEHNR, FQNEAQ (reference sequence). The CDR3 DNA reads as TGTGCCAGCAGCTTAGGTAGGCCAGGGAATGGCTACACCTTC. Its protein product is CASSLGRPGNGYTF.

The chain is built from TRBV10-1 and TRBJ2-1, with D possibly matching TRBD2 (6 bases). This CDR3 has 14 amino acids. V was clipped by 8 bases and J by 9 bases, with 20 bases between them. Germline lookup yields CDR1 WNHNN and CDR2 SYGVQD (reference sequence). CDR3 in amino acids: CASRGPRESGEQFF. The CDR3 DNA reads TGCGCCAGCCGGGGACCCCGGGAGAGCGGTGAGCAGTTCTTC.

The V call is TRBV27, the J call TRBJ2-5; 7 nucleotides match TRBD2. The CDR3 consists of 14 residues. Unmatched junction bases numbered 9, after V lost 4 bases and J lost 7 bases. From germline, CDR1 is MNHEY and CDR2 SMNVEV (reference sequence). The CDR3 reads CASSSTQRGVTQYF. DNA of the CDR3: TGTGCCAGCAGTTCGACCCAGCGGGGAGTGACCCAGTACTTC.

The V call is TRBV5-1, the J call TRBJ1-4; D may be TRBD1 (6 bases). Trimming shortened V by 2 bases and J by 4 bases, and 9 bases separated the two germline ends. From germline, CDR1 is SGHRS and CDR2 YFSETQ. This CDR3 spans 14 amino acids. The CDR3 sequence is CASSFRGGNEKLFF. The CDR3 DNA sequence: TGCGCCAGCAGCTTCCGAGGGGGTAATGAAAAACTGTTTTTT. Using reference TRBV5-1 and TRBJ1-4 for the parts outside the CDR3, the full variable domain is KAGVTQTPRYLIKTRGQQVTLSCSPISGHRSVSWYQQTPGQGLQFLFEYFSETQRNKGNFPGRFSGRQFSNSRSEMNVSTLELGDSALYLCASSFRGGNEKLFFGSGTQLSVL.

J is TRBJ1-1 and V is TRBV9; D may be TRBD1 (5 bases). Deletions cut 4 bases from V and 3 bases from J, with 16 bases between. Germline CDR1 is SGDLS and CDR2 is YYNGEE. The CDR3 has 15 residues. The CDR3 sequence is CASSMTDSVYTEAFF. The CDR3 DNA reads TGTGCCAGCAGCATGACCGACAGTGTTTACACTGAAGCTTTCTTT.

This chain links TRBV5-4 with TRBJ2-5; maybe TRBD2 (5 bases). Germline lookup yields CDR1 SGHNT and CDR2 YYREEE (reference sequence). The V gene lost 1 base and the J gene lost 4 bases, with 8 bases spanning the gap. The CDR3 loop spans 13 amino acids. The CDR3 sequence is CASSLRLTETQYF. The CDR3 region has the DNA TGTGCCAGCAGCTTGAGACTAACAGAGACCCAGTACTTC.

The genes are TRBV25-1 and TRBJ1-3; 7 nucleotides agree with TRBD1. Germline V lookup: CDR1 MGHDK, CDR2 SYGVNS. CDR3 length equals 17 residues. V was clipped by 4 bases and J by 2 bases; unmatched bases: 11. The CDR3 is CASSVRLQDRAGNTIYF. CDR3 DNA: TGTGCCAGCAGTGTCCGGCTCCAAGACAGGGCTGGAAACACCATATATTTT.

The chain joins TRBV7-3 to TRBJ1-3; TRBD1 agrees at 11 bases. The V gene end was trimmed by 4 bases and the J gene end by 4 bases; junction bases not matched to a gene: 6. The CDR3 runs to 16 residues. Per germline, CDR1 SGHTA and CDR2 FQGTGA. CDR3 DNA sequence: TGTGCCAGCAGCTCAAATGGACAGGGGGCCGGAAACACCATATATTTT. Translation: CASSSNGQGAGNTIYF. Combining the CDR3 with reference TRBV7-3 and TRBJ1-3 gives the whole variable domain GAGVSQTPSNKVTEKGKYVELRCDPISGHTALYWYRQSLGQGPEFLIYFQGTGAADDSGLPNDRFFAVRPEGSVSTLKIQRTERGDSAVYLCASSSNGQGAGNTIYFGEGSWLTVV.

V and J are TRBV6-6 and TRBJ1-6; D possibly corresponds to TRBD1 (5 bases). This CDR3 is 13 amino acids long. Trimming stripped 5 bases from V and 9 bases from J, with 11 bases between. CDR1 is MNHNY, CDR2 SVGAGI, per germline (reference sequence). Written as DNA, the CDR3 is TGTGCCAGCAGTCCCCAGGGTATTTCACCCCTCCACTTT. Translated, it gives CASSPQGISPLHF.

This chain joins TRBV7-2 and TRBJ1-2; D perhaps matches TRBD1 (6 bases). The CDR3 length is 13 residues. Germline CDR1 SGHTA, CDR2 FQGNSA. V shed 2 bases and J shed 8 bases, with 12 bases lying between them. CDR3 sequence reads: CASSLNRGGGYTF. The CDR3 DNA sequence: TGTGCCAGCAGCTTAAATCGGGGGGGCGGCTACACCTTC.

V is TRBV4-3 and J is TRBJ1-3; D not resolved. This CDR3 is 16 amino acids long. Germline CDR1 and CDR2: LGHNA and YSLEER. With 2 bases removed from V and 1 base from J, the gap between germline ends came to 12 bases. CDR3 residues: CASSQRRDGSGNTIYF. The CDR3 DNA reads TGCGCCAGCAGCCAACGGAGGGATGGATCTGGAAACACCATATATTTT.

The rearrangement joins TRBV6-6 to TRBJ1-5, with unresolved D. This CDR3 has 15 residues. The V end was cut by 4 bases, the J end by 4 bases, with 14 bases between. Germline V gives CDR1 MNHNY, CDR2 SVGAGI (reference sequence). CDR3 in DNA: TGTGCCAGCAGTTCCGATAGAACGGGAAATCAGCCCCAGCATTTT. It is translated as CASSSDRTGNQPQHF.

Only a few counts were recorded for this clone. Being one base from a much bigger clone, this may be a read error. V is TRBV4-2 and J is TRBJ1-5, with TRBD1 as a possible D gene (5 bases). The CDR3 has 14 residues. CDR1 is LGHNA, CDR2 YNFKEQ, per germline. Trimming shortened V by 1 base and J by 7 bases, and 11 bases separated the two germline ends. CDR3 in amino acids: CASSQVGPEQPQHF. The CDR3 DNA reads as TGTGCCAGCAGCCAAGTGGGGCCGGAGCAGCCCCAGCATTTT.

This chain connects TRBV19 to TRBJ1-5; D not certain. Germline CDR1 is LNHDA and CDR2 is SQIVND (reference sequence). V gave up 3 bases and J gave up 3 bases, with 12 bases separating them. The CDR3 runs to 15 residues. The CDR3 is CASSIGQAYNQPQHF. Written as DNA, the CDR3 is TGTGCCAGTAGTATTGGTCAGGCGTACAATCAGCCCCAGCATTTT. The entire variable domain, with the rest obtained from reference TRBV19 and TRBJ1-5, is as follows: DGGITQSPKYLFRKEGQNVTLSCEQNLNHDAMYWYRQDPGQGLRLIYYSQIVNDFQKGDIAEGYSVSREKKESFPLTVTSAQKNPTAFYLCASSIGQAYNQPQHFGDGTRLSIL.

V is TRBV7-2 and J is TRBJ2-3, with D possibly being TRBD2 (5 bases). Looked up from germline, CDR1 is SGHTA and CDR2 is FQGNSA. V shed 5 bases and J shed 4 bases, with 7 bases lying between them. The CDR3 is 12 residues long. CDR3 amino acids: CASSKRADTQYF. The DNA for the CDR3 is TGTGCCAGCAGCAAGAGGGCAGATACGCAGTATTTT.

The genes are TRBV15 and TRBJ2-6; possible D gene TRBD2, 5 bases. Trimming cost V 1 base and J 0 bases, with 16 bases left between them. This CDR3 region has 19 residues. Germline CDR1 LNHNV, CDR2 YYDKDF (reference sequence). CDR3 sequence: CATSRGGGYEGSGANVLTF. CDR3 DNA sequence: TGTGCCACCAGCAGAGGCGGCGGGTACGAAGGCTCTGGGGCCAACGTCCTGACTTTC.

The chain couples TRBV12-2 to TRBJ1-4. TRBV12-2 is a known pseudogene. The CDR3 is 14 residues long. CDR3 sequence reads: CARRGGVTNEKLFF. The CDR3, as DNA: TGTGCAAGAAGGGGGGGGGTAACTAATGAAAAACTGTTTTTT.